The 28 T cell receptor beta chains below were found in one sample sequenced in a study of T cell responses to AZD1222 COVID-19 vaccine. Measured with immunoSEQ multiplex PCR; TCRdb has only the in-frame clones, and not every one. There are about 120,000 clones in the sample; 90% to 95% occur only once, and roughly 4.5% lies in the top ten. The sample was peripheral blood, taken on day 0 of AZD1222 vaccination. The receptors originated from an adult in good health.

The chain couples TRBV5-1 to TRBJ1-2; maybe TRBD1 (5 bases). CDR1 is SGHRS, CDR2 YFSETQ, per germline. The V end was cut by 0 bases, the J end by 7 bases, with 13 bases between. The CDR3 runs to 14 residues. For the CDR3, the DNA is TGCGCCAGCAGCTTGGCATTAGGGGCAGGTGGCTACACCTTC. This encodes CASSLALGAGGYTF.

The chain couples TRBV15 to TRBJ2-7; TRBD2 is a possible D gene (5 bases). The CDR3 length is 13 residues. The ends were cut back, 5 bases at V and 6 bases at J, with 14 bases in the middle. Germline CDR1 and CDR2: LNHNV and YYDKDF (reference sequence). The CDR3 DNA reads as TGTGCCACCAGCGGACGGGGTGCGGGCGAGCAGTACTTC. Residues: CATSGRGAGEQYF.

The chain recombines TRBV30 with TRBJ1-2; D might be TRBD1 (6 bases). Trimming pared 1 base from V and 2 bases from J, leaving 8 bases between. Germline lookup yields CDR1 GTSNPN and CDR2 SVGIG (reference sequence). There are 13 residues in the CDR3. CDR3 bases: TGTGCCTGGAGTGCCACAGGGAACTATGGCTACACCTTC. This sequence encodes CAWSATGNYGYTF.

The J gene is TRBJ1-2, the V gene TRBV30; D may be TRBD1 (6 bases). The CDR3 totals 15 residues. CDR1 is GTSNPN and CDR2 is SVGIG in the germline V gene (reference sequence). V shed 5 bases and J shed 6 bases, with 22 bases lying between them. The CDR3 loop is CAWGGGGAGRHGYTF. The CDR3 nucleotides read TGTGCCTGGGGGGGCGGTGGTGCAGGGAGACATGGCTACACCTTC.

The chain uses TRBV30 and TRBJ1-1; tentatively, D is TRBD1 (5 bases). The CDR3 is 14 amino acids. From germline, CDR1 is GTSNPN and CDR2 SVGIG (reference sequence). V lost 2 bases and J lost 1, with 11 bases in between. The chain's CDR3 is CAWSFGRGNTEAFF. The DNA for the CDR3 is TGTGCCTGGAGTTTTGGGAGGGGGAACACTGAAGCTTTCTTT. Full variable domain (missing parts from reference TRBV30 and TRBJ1-1): SQTIHQWPATLVQPVGSPLSLECTVEGTSNPNLYWYRQAAGRGLQLLFYSVGIGQISSEVPQNLSASRPQDRQFILSSKKLLLSDSGFYLCAWSFGRGNTEAFFGQGTRLTVV.

V and J are TRBV4-3 and TRBJ1-6, with 12 bases that match TRBD1. V gave up 0 bases and J gave up 7 bases; unmatched junction bases: 7. The CDR3 sequence is 18 residues long. CDR1 is LGHNA and CDR2 is YSLEER in the germline V gene. The CDR3 is CASSQDPGQGARNSPLHF. CDR3 nucleotide sequence: TGCGCCAGCAGCCAAGACCCGGGACAGGGGGCTCGGAATTCACCCCTCCACTTT.

The chain is built from TRBV7-9 and TRBJ2-4; possibly TRBD1 for D (6 bases). The germline CDR1 and CDR2 sequences are SEHNR and FQNEAQ (reference sequence). The CDR3 runs to 16 residues. The germline V and J ends were trimmed by 4 bases and 0 bases, with 13 bases remaining between them. DNA of the CDR3: TGTGCCAGCAGCTCGTCAGGGGCACTAGCCAAAAACATTCAGTACTTC. Translated: CASSSSGALAKNIQYF.

The chain uses TRBV13 and TRBJ2-6, with D perhaps assigned TRBD1 or TRBD2 (5 bases each). The germline gives CDR1 PRHDT, CDR2 FYEKMQ (reference sequence). The length of the CDR3 is 15 residues. Trimming stripped 5 bases from V and 2 bases from J, with 10 bases between. CDR3 residues: CASSGGVTGANVLTF. CDR3 bases: TGTGCCAGCAGCGGGGGTGTGACTGGGGCCAACGTCCTGACTTTC.

The CDR3 sequence: CASSQDSTGTLYGYTF. The CDR3, as DNA: TGCGCCAGCAGCCAGGATTCTACCGGGACTCTCTATGGCTACACCTTC. J is TRBJ1-2 and V is TRBV4-1, with D possibly TRBD1 on 5 matching bases. This CDR3 spans 16 amino acids. Per germline, CDR1 MGHRA and CDR2 YSYEKL. Trimming pared 3 bases from V and 4 bases from J, leaving 18 bases between.

This rearrangement joins TRBV19 to TRBJ1-2; a possible D gene is TRBD1 (6 bases). The CDR3 is made up of 14 amino acids. V was trimmed by 1 base and J by 0 bases, leaving 6 bases between them. Germline loops: CDR1 LNHDA, CDR2 SQIVND (reference sequence). The CDR3 DNA is TGTGCCAGTAGTATAGGGACAGCTAACTATGGCTACACCTTC. Translating gives CASSIGTANYGYTF.

The chain is built from TRBV5-1 and TRBJ2-1; 8 nucleotides align to TRBD2. Germline V gene lookup returns CDR1 SGHRS and CDR2 YFSETQ. CDR3 length: 16 amino acids. V shed 6 bases and J 2 bases; nucleotides not matched to a gene: 10. CDR3 DNA: TGCGCCAGCAATCCCCTGGCGGGGGGCACCTACAATGAGCAGTTCTTC. It yields the protein CASNPLAGGTYNEQFF.

The rearrangement joins TRBV3-1 (or the pseudogene TRBV3-2) to TRBJ2-3, with TRBD2 identical over 7 bases. Trimming cost V 4 bases and J 1 base; bases outside gene matches: 5. Germline CDR1 is LGHDT and CDR2 is YNNKEL (reference sequence). The CDR3 consists of 15 residues. The CDR3 DNA reads as TGTGCCAGCAGCCCTCCCAGCGGGGGCACAGATACGCAGTATTTT. This encodes CASSPPSGGTDTQYF.

V and J are TRBV7-2 and TRBJ2-2; D call uncertain. The CDR3 is 15 amino acids. CDR1 is SGHTA, CDR2 FQGNSA, per germline. Trimming took off 1 base at V and 3 bases at J, with 9 bases between the two ends. The CDR3 region has the DNA TGTGCCAGCAGCTTAGGGGCACTCGACACCGGGGAGCTGTTTTTT. This translates into CASSLGALDTGELFF.

The count of this clone is one. The gene calls are TRBV27 and TRBJ2-7; possibly TRBD1 for D (6 bases). In germline, CDR1 is MNHEY, CDR2 SMNVEV (reference sequence). Trimming took off 2 bases at V and 1 base at J, with 15 bases between the two ends. The CDR3 sequence is 16 residues long. This CDR3 reads CASSLGTGLRSYEQYF. The CDR3 DNA reads TGTGCCAGCAGTTTAGGCACAGGGCTACGTTCCTACGAGCAGTACTTC.

The CDR3 sequence: CASSPNSGGGYTF. CDR3 sequence (DNA): TGTGCCAGCAGCCCGAATTCCGGTGGGGGCTACACCTTC. The J gene is TRBJ1-2, the V gene TRBV7-3; D remains unclear. This CDR3 has 13 amino acids. Germline lookup yields CDR1 SGHTA and CDR2 FQGTGA. V lost 5 bases and J lost 8, with 15 bases in between.

The V call is TRBV4-2, the J call TRBJ2-7; no clear D gene. CDR1 is LGHNA and CDR2 is YNFKEQ in the germline V gene. Trimming cost V 4 bases and J 1 base, with 5 bases left between them. CDR3 length equals 12 residues. CDR3 in DNA: TGTGCCAGCAGCCCCCCTTCCTACGAGCAGTACTTC. Translating gives CASSPPSYEQYF.

This chain uses TRBV29-1 with TRBJ1-1; unclear D gene. CDR1 SQVTM and CDR2 ANQGSEA come from the germline V gene. The CDR3 consists of 13 residues. Trimming cost V 4 bases and J 1 base, with 10 bases left between them. In nucleotides, the CDR3 is TGCAGCGTTGCTGCGTTAGCGAACACTGAAGCTTTCTTT. Translation: CSVAALANTEAFF.

V gene TRBV2 combines with J gene TRBJ1-1; 7 bases align to TRBD1. Germline-derived CDR1 and CDR2 are SNHLY and FYNNEI. V lost 11 bases, J lost 0 bases, and 15 bases stayed unmatched. The CDR3 consists of 16 residues. CDR3 region: CAGQRTGQPLNTEAFF. CDR3 sequence (DNA): TGTGCCGGCCAGAGGACAGGCCAACCCCTGAACACTGAAGCTTTCTTT.

The rearrangement uses TRBV6-5 and TRBJ1-2, with D maybe TRBD1 (6 bases). V was shortened by 2 bases and J by 5 bases, with 9 bases between the two germline ends. Germline V CDR1 and CDR2: MNHEY, SVGAGI. The CDR3 has 13 amino acids. CDR3 DNA sequence: TGTGCCAGCAGTTACACCGGACAGTATGGCTACACCTTC. Protein sequence: CASSYTGQYGYTF.

V is TRBV30 and J is TRBJ1-2; 7 bases match TRBD1. The CDR3 is made up of 15 amino acids. The germline V gene has CDR1 GTSNPN and CDR2 SVGIG (reference sequence). V dropped 3 bases and J dropped 1; count of bases not matched to a gene: 8. The CDR3 sequence is CAWRDVSGGNYGYTF. In DNA form, the CDR3 reads TGTGCCTGGAGAGACGTCTCAGGGGGTAACTATGGCTACACCTTC.

The chain uses TRBV5-4 and TRBJ2-3; 9 bases are shared with TRBD1. This CDR3 contains 16 residues. The trim removed 4 bases at V and 1 base at J, leaving 7 bases unmatched. Germline V gives CDR1 SGHNT, CDR2 YYREEE (reference sequence). The CDR3 is CASSPGRTGGTDTQYF. The CDR3 DNA reads TGTGCCAGCAGCCCGGGCCGGACAGGGGGCACAGATACGCAGTATTTT.

This clone has just a few counts. The chain has TRBV6-4 and TRBJ1-3; no reliable D call. CDR3 size: 16 residues. V was clipped by 4 bases and J by 0 bases, with 13 bases between them. The V gene's germline CDR1 is MRHNA and CDR2 SNTAGT. CDR3 in amino acids: CASSAPPKISGNTIYF. The CDR3 DNA sequence: TGTGCCAGCAGTGCTCCCCCTAAGATCTCTGGAAACACCATATATTTT.

The genes are TRBV10-3 and TRBJ2-7; TRBD1 matches 9 bases. Germline CDR1 reads ENHRY; CDR2 reads SYGVKD. V shed 4 bases, J shed 1 base, and the junction held 5 bases outside the gene matches. The CDR3 contains 15 residues. The CDR3 here is CAISAGQGSSYEQYF. The DNA for the CDR3 is TGTGCCATCAGTGCCGGACAGGGGTCATCCTACGAGCAGTACTTC.

The rearrangement joins TRBV18 to TRBJ1-2; D is unclear. Trimming pared 1 base from V and 6 bases from J, leaving 15 bases between. The CDR3 is 15 amino acids. Germline V gene sequence: CDR1 KGHSH, CDR2 LQKENI. CDR3 sequence (DNA): TGTGCCAGCTCACCACGCCCCGATACGACGGATGGCTACACCTTC. Translated: CASSPRPDTTDGYTF.

The chain joins TRBV5-1 to TRBJ1-1, with 9 bases identical to TRBD1. Germline V gene sequence: CDR1 SGHRS, CDR2 YFSETQ. The CDR3 has 15 residues. V lost 3 bases, J lost 11 bases, and 14 bases stayed unmatched. The CDR3 loop reads CASSWGQGASRGAFF. The DNA for the CDR3 is TGCGCCAGCAGCTGGGGACAGGGCGCAAGCCGCGGCGCTTTCTTT.

The chain carries TRBV9 and TRBJ2-3; D is possibly TRBD2 (6 bases). Germline CDR1 and CDR2: SGDLS and YYNGEE. There are 14 residues in the CDR3. Trimming cost V 3 bases and J 1 base, with 9 bases left between them. In nucleotides, the CDR3 is TGTGCCAGCAGCGGGCGGGGTGGCACAGATACGCAGTATTTT. It translates to CASSGRGGTDTQYF.

Only one count was recorded for this clone. The chain links TRBV2 to TRBJ2-6; unclear D gene. V lost 6 bases to trimming and J lost 2 bases, with 14 bases between them. There are 16 residues in the CDR3. Per the germline V gene, CDR1 is SNHLY and CDR2 is FYNNEI. The CDR3 region has the DNA TGTGCCAGCAGCAGGTCCCAACCCACTGGGGCCAACGTCCTGACTTTC. This sequence encodes CASSRSQPTGANVLTF.

The chain couples TRBV7-2 to TRBJ1-3; D perhaps matches TRBD1 (5 bases). There are 15 residues in the CDR3. V was cut by 5 bases and J by 2 bases, with 13 bases left in between. From germline, CDR1 is SGHTA and CDR2 FQGNSA. CDR3 amino acids: CASSVGGFAGNTIYF. CDR3 coding DNA: TGTGCCAGCAGCGTTGGGGGTTTCGCTGGAAACACCATATATTTT.